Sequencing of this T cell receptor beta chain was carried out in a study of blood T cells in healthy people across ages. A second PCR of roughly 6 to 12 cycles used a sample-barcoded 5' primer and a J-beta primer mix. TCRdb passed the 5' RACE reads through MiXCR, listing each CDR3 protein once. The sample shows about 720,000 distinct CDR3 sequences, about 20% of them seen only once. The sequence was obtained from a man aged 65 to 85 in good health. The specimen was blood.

The CDR3 is CSARSAGTSYNEQFF. CDR3 DNA sequence: TGCAGTGCTCGTTCGGCGGGGACCAGTTACAATGAGCAGTTCTTC. The chain couples TRBV20-1 to TRBJ2-5, with D possibly being TRBD2 (6 bases). The DNA end is a closer match to TRBJ2-1, so the J assignment may be wrong. This CDR3 region has 15 residues. Germline V gives CDR1 DFQATT, CDR2 SNEGSKA (reference sequence).